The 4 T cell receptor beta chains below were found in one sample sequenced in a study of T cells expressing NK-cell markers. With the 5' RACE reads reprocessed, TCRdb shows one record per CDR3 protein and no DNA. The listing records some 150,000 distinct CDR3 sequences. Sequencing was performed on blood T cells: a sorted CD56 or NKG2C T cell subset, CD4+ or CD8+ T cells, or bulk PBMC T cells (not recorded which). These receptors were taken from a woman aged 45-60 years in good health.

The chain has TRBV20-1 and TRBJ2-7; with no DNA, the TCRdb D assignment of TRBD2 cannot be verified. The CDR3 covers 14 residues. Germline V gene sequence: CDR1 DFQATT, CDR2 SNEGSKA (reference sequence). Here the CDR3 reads CSAAPGREFYEQYF.

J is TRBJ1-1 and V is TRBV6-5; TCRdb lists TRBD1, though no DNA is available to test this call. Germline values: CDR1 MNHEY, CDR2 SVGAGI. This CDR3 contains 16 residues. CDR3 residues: CASSYTQQGSGTEAFF.

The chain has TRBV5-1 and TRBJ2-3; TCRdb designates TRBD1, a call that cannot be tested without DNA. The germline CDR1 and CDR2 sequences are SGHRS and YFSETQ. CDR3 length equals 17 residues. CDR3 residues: CASSLEGNGVGTDTQYF.

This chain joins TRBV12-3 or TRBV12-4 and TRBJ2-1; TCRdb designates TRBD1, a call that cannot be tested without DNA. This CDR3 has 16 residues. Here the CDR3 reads CASSPRDGERYNEQFF.